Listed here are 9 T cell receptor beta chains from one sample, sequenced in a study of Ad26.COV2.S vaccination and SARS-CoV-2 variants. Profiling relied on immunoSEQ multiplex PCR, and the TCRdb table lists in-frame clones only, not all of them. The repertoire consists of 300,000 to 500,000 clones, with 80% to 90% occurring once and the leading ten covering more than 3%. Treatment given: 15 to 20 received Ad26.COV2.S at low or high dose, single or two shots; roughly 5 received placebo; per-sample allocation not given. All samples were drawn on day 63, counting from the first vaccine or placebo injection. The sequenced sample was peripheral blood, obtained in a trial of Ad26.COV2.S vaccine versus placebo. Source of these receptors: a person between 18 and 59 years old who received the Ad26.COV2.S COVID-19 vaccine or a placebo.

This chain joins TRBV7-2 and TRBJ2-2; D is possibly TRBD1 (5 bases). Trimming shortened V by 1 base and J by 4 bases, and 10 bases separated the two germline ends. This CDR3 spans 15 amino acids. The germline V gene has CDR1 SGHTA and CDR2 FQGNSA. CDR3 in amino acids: CASSLEGLSTGELFF. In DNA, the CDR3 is TGTGCCAGCAGCTTAGAGGGGCTCAGCACCGGGGAGCTGTTTTTT. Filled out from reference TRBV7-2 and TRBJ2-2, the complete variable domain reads GAGVSQSPSNKVTEKGKDVELRCDPISGHTALYWYRQSLGQGLEFLIYFQGNSAPDKSGLPSDRFSAERTGGSVSTLTIQRTQQEDSAVYLCASSLEGLSTGELFFGEGSRLTVL.

Here the CDR3 DNA reads TGCGCCAGCAGTGATGGGTCCCGGGACAGCTATGGCTACACCTTC. Translated: CASSDGSRDSYGYTF. The gene calls are TRBV10-1 and TRBJ1-2; 7 nucleotides line up with TRBD1. The CDR3 loop spans 15 amino acids. Germline V gives CDR1 WNHNN, CDR2 SYGVQD (reference sequence). Trimming at V came to 3 bases and at J to 4 bases, leaving 8 bases not matched to a gene.

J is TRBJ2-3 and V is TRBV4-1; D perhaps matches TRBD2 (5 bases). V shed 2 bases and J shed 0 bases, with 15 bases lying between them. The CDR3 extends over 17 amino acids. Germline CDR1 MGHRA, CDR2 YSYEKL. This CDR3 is CASSQLGLRGSTDTQYF. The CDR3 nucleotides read TGCGCCAGCAGCCAATTGGGCCTACGCGGGAGCACAGATACGCAGTATTTT.

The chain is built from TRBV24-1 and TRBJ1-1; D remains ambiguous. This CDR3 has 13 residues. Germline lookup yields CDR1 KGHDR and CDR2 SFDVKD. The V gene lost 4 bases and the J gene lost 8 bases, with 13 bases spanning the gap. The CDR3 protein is CATSDRDTAEAFF. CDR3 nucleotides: TGTGCCACCAGTGACAGAGACACCGCGGAAGCTTTCTTT.

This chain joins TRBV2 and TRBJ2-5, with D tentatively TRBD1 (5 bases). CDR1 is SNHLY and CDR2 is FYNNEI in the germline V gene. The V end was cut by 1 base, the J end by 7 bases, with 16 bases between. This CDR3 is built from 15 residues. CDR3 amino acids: CASSEGGATTGTQYF. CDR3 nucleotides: TGTGCCAGCAGTGAAGGGGGCGCCACAACGGGGACCCAGTACTTC.

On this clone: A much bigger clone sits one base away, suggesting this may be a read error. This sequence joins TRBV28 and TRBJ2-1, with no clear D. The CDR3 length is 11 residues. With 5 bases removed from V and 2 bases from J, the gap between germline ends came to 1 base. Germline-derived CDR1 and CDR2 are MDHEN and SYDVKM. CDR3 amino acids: CASSPYNEQFF. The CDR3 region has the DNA TGTGCCAGCAGTCCCTACAATGAGCAGTTCTTC.

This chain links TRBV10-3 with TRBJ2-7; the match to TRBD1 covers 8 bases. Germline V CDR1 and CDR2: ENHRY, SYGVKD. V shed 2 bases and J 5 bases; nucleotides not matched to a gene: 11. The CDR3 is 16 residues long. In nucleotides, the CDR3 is TGTGCCATCAGTGAGGGAAAGACAGGGGAAGGCCACGAGCAGTACTTC. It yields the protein CAISEGKTGEGHEQYF.

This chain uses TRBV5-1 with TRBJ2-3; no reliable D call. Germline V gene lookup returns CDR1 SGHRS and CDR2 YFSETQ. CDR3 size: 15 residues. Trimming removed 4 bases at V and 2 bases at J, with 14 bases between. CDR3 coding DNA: TGCGCCAGCAGCCAGAGACCAGGACCCACAGATACGCAGTATTTT. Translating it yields CASSQRPGPTDTQYF.

CDR3 sequence (DNA): TGTGCCAGCAGGAGGACAGGACCTAATGAAAAACTGTTTTTT. Translated, it gives CASRRTGPNEKLFF. The V gene is TRBV6-5, the J gene TRBJ1-4; 7 bases fit TRBD1. Unmatched junction bases numbered 4, after V lost 6 bases and J lost 3 bases. The CDR3 length is 14 residues. Germline V gene data show CDR1 as MNHEY and CDR2 as SVGAGI.